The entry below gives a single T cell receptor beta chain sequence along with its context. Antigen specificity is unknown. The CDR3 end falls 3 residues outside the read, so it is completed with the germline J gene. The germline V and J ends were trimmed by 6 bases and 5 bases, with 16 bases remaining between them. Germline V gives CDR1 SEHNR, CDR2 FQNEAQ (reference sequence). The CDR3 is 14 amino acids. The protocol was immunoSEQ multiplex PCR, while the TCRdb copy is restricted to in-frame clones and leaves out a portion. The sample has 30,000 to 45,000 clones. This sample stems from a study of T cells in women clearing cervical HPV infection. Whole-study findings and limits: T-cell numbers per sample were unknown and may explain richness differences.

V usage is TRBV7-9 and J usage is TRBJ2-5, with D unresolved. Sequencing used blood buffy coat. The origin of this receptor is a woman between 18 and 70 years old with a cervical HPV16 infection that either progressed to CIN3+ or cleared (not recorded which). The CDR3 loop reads CASSYDRSRETQYF. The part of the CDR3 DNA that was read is TGTGCCAGCAGTTATGATAGGTCCAGGGAGACC.